Listed here are 17 T cell receptor beta chains from one sample, sequenced in a study of shared clonotypes between healthy human individuals. The protocol was immunoSEQ multiplex PCR, while the TCRdb copy is restricted to in-frame clones and leaves out a portion. Here the sample spans more than 2,000,000 clones, about 92% being singletons. The source material was naive CD4+ T cells from PBMCs. The subset is: CD45RA+ positively selected. The receptors here all came from a man aged 18 to 30 in good health. Some clones in this sample may be carry-over from other donors' samples.

The chain couples TRBV28 to TRBJ2-1, with unresolved D. V gave up 7 bases and J gave up 10 bases, with 8 bases separating them. CDR1 and CDR2 (germline): MDHEN, SYDVKM. CDR3 length: 10 amino acids. In DNA, the CDR3 is TGTGCCAGCAAAAGTTCCGAGCAGTTCTTC. Translating gives CASKSSEQFF. Supplemented by reference TRBV28 and TRBJ2-1, the full variable domain reads DVKVTQSSRYLVKRTGEKVFLECVQDMDHENMFWYRQDPGLGLRLIYFSYDVKMKEKGDIPEGYSVSREKKERFSLILESASTNQTSMYLCASKSSEQFFGPGTRLTVL.

The chain couples TRBV7-9 to TRBJ1-5, with D possibly being TRBD1 (5 bases). Germline CDR1 SEHNR, CDR2 FQNEAQ (reference sequence). V was cut by 1 base and J by 5 bases, with 12 bases left in between. CDR3 size: 15 residues. For the CDR3, the DNA is TGTGCCAGCAGCTTAGGCGCCGGGGGTGATCAGCCCCAGCATTTT. It yields the protein CASSLGAGGDQPQHF.

This clone has only a few counts. The chain employs TRBV28 and TRBJ1-5; perhaps TRBD1 as D (5 bases). V was trimmed by 6 bases and J by 6 bases, leaving 9 bases between them. The CDR3 runs to 12 residues. CDR1 and CDR2 (germline): MDHEN, SYDVKM. DNA of the CDR3: TGTGCCAGCAGGATAGGGGTTCAGCCCCAGCATTTT. This encodes CASRIGVQPQHF.

The chain combines TRBV5-1 with TRBJ1-1, with D maybe TRBD1 (5 bases). The V end lost 2 bases, the J end lost 1 base, and 9 bases lay between the germline ends. This CDR3 is built from 14 residues. Germline V gene data show CDR1 as SGHRS and CDR2 as YFSETQ. The CDR3 region has the DNA TGCGCCAGCAGCTTCGACAGCAGGAACACTGAAGCTTTCTTT. This sequence encodes CASSFDSRNTEAFF.

A note on this clone: Other DNA variants within this sample encode the same CDR3. The V and J genes are TRBV7-3 and TRBJ1-1; no reliable D call. The CDR3 totals 14 residues. V was pared by 5 bases and J by 0 bases, with 10 bases between. Germline assignment: CDR1 SGHTA and CDR2 FQGTGA. The chain's CDR3 is CASSPDGLNTEAFF. The CDR3 coding sequence is TGTGCCAGCAGCCCCGACGGCCTGAACACTGAAGCTTTCTTT.

The CDR3 spells CASSDRFRIYEQYF. For the CDR3, the DNA is TGTGCCAGCAGCGACCGCTTTCGGATTTACGAGCAGTACTTC. The rearrangement joins TRBV7-8 to TRBJ2-7; D is unclear. The V gene's germline CDR1 is SGHVS and CDR2 FQNEAQ. There are 14 residues in the CDR3. The V end lost 5 bases, the J end lost 4 bases, and 15 bases lay between the germline ends.

The gene calls are TRBV7-2 and TRBJ2-3, with 10 bases that match TRBD1. Germline V gene lookup returns CDR1 SGHTA and CDR2 FQGNSA. The CDR3 loop spans 15 amino acids. Trimming at V came to 5 bases and at J to 4 bases, leaving 6 bases not matched to a gene. CDR3 protein: CASSHPGQGADTQYF. The CDR3 DNA reads TGTGCCAGCAGCCACCCCGGACAGGGGGCAGATACGCAGTATTTT.

This chain uses TRBV27 with TRBJ1-2, with D possibly TRBD1 on 5 matching bases. Trimming stripped 10 bases from V and 0 bases from J, with 12 bases between. CDR3 size: 13 residues. CDR1 and CDR2 (germline): MNHEY, SMNVEV (reference sequence). CDR3 loop: CATWDRTNYGYTF. The CDR3 nucleotides read TGTGCCACCTGGGACCGAACTAACTATGGCTACACCTTC.

This chain links TRBV9 with TRBJ2-2; 7 bases are a match to TRBD2. The germline CDR1 and CDR2 sequences are SGDLS and YYNGEE. The CDR3 has 15 residues. Trimming removed 4 bases from V and 0 bases from J; junction bases left unmatched: 3. CDR3 DNA sequence: TGTGCCAGCAGCCGGGGGGTAACGAACACCGGGGAGCTGTTTTTT. Translation: CASSRGVTNTGELFF.

The genes are TRBV18 and TRBJ2-5, with no clear D. V was shortened by 1 base and J by 4 bases, with 10 bases between the two germline ends. The CDR3 covers 14 residues. Germline V gene data show CDR1 as KGHSH and CDR2 as LQKENI. The CDR3 loop reads CASSPQGLLETQYF. In DNA form, the CDR3 reads TGTGCCAGCTCACCACAGGGATTGTTAGAGACCCAGTACTTC.

The rearrangement uses TRBV5-6 and TRBJ2-7, with D perhaps given as TRBD1 or TRBD2 (6 bases each). Per the germline V gene, CDR1 is SGHDT and CDR2 is YYEEEE. V was trimmed by 3 bases and J by 9 bases, leaving 22 bases between them. This CDR3 region has 15 residues. The CDR3 is CASSSRRGQESGQYF. The CDR3 DNA follows: TGTGCCAGCAGCTCACGACGGGGGCAGGAGTCGGGGCAGTACTTC.

V is TRBV4-1 and J is TRBJ2-1, with D perhaps TRBD2 (6 bases). There are 16 residues in the CDR3. Trimming took off 1 base at V and 1 base at J, with 11 bases between the two ends. CDR1 and CDR2 (germline): MGHRA, YSYEKL. For the CDR3, the DNA is TGCGCCAGCAGCCAAGTTCTAGCGCCTTCCTACAATGAGCAGTTCTTC. Translation: CASSQVLAPSYNEQFF.

V and J are TRBV5-1 and TRBJ2-5, with 16 positions matching TRBD2. The CDR3 length is 16 residues. The V segment lost 4 bases and the J segment 5 bases; nucleotides outside the gene matches: 5. Germline loops: CDR1 SGHRS, CDR2 YFSETQ. CDR3 DNA sequence: TGCGCCAGCAGCCCGGGGACTAGCGGGAGGGCCGAGACCCAGTACTTC. This sequence encodes CASSPGTSGRAETQYF.

The CDR3 sequence is CASSLEAGGYYEQYF. The CDR3 region has the DNA TGTGCCAGCAGCTTAGAAGCAGGGGGGTACTACGAGCAGTACTTC. The chain carries TRBV7-8 and TRBJ2-7; maybe TRBD1 (7 bases). Per germline, CDR1 SGHVS and CDR2 FQNEAQ. This CDR3 spans 15 amino acids. With 1 base removed from V and 3 bases from J, the gap between germline ends came to 13 bases.

V is TRBV7-9 and J is TRBJ2-1, with 11 bases that match TRBD2. Losses at the gene ends were 3 bases for V and 6 bases for J; bases not matched to a gene: 7. The germline gives CDR1 SEHNR, CDR2 FQNEAQ (reference sequence). CDR3 size: 16 residues. In DNA, the CDR3 is TGTGCCAGCAGCTTCTCAGGACTAGCGGGTACCAATGAGCAGTTCTTC. This sequence encodes CASSFSGLAGTNEQFF.

The rearrangement joins TRBV2 to TRBJ1-2; D might be TRBD1 (6 bases). Trimming took off 2 bases at V and 4 bases at J, with 17 bases between the two ends. CDR3 length: 16 residues. Germline V gene lookup returns CDR1 SNHLY and CDR2 FYNNEI. The DNA of the CDR3 is TGTGCCAGCAGTGAACCTGGGCAGGGGACACCCTATGGCTACACCTTC. It encodes CASSEPGQGTPYGYTF. The entire variable domain, with the rest obtained from reference TRBV2 and TRBJ1-2, is as follows: EPEVTQTPSHQVTQMGQEVILRCVPISNHLYFYWYRQILGQKVEFLVSFYNNEISEKSEIFDDQFSVERPDGSNFTLKIRSTKLEDSAMYFCASSEPGQGTPYGYTFGSGTRLTVV.

V and J are TRBV4-1 and TRBJ2-5; no reliable D call. The V end lost 4 bases, the J end lost 2 bases, and 14 bases lay between the germline ends. Germline-derived CDR1 and CDR2 are MGHRA and YSYEKL. CDR3 length equals 15 residues. CDR3 sequence reads: CASSPRTYRQETQYF. CDR3 bases: TGCGCCAGCAGCCCTAGAACTTACCGTCAAGAGACCCAGTACTTC.